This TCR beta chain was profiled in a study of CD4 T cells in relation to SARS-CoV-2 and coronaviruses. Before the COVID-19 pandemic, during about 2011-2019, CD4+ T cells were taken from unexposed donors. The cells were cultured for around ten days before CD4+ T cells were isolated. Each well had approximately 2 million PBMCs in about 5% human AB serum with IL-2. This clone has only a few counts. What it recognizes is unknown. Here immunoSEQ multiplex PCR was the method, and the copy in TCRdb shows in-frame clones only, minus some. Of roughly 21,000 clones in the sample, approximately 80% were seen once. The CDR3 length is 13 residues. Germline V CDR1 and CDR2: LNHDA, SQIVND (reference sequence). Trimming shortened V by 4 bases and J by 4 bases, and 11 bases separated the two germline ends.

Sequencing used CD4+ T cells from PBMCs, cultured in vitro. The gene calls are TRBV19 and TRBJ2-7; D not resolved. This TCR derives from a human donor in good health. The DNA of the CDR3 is TGTGCCAGTAGTAGGGAATCTGGATACGAGCAGTACTTC. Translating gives CASSRESGYEQYF. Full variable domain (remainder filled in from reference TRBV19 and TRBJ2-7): DGGITQSPKYLFRKEGQNVTLSCEQNLNHDAMYWYRQDPGQGLRLIYYSQIVNDFQKGDIAEGYSVSREKKESFPLTVTSAQKNPTAFYLCASSRESGYEQYFGPGTRLTVT.